This entry lists 15 T cell receptor beta chains sequenced from one sample in a study of blood T cell repertoires in COVID-19. Profiled with immunoSEQ multiplex PCR; TCRdb holds only in-frame clones, not every one. This sample has over 200,000 clones, with about 84% found just once. The sequenced sample consisted of peripheral blood. The receptors come from a woman at least 80 years old with COVID-19, enrolled during active disease.

V is TRBV18 and J is TRBJ1-4; D is unclear. This CDR3 spans 13 amino acids. The germline V gene encodes CDR1 KGHSH and CDR2 LQKENI. Trimming took off 1 base at V and 12 bases at J, with 12 bases between the two ends. CDR3 sequence (DNA): TGTGCCAGCTCACCACGGCCATTCGGGGAACTGTTTTTT. This codes for CASSPRPFGELFF.

The chain employs TRBV6-1 and TRBJ2-7; 8 positions agree with TRBD2. Per the germline V gene, CDR1 is MNHNS and CDR2 is SASEGT. The J segment lost 3 bases and the V segment lost 0 bases, leaving 7 bases of the junction unmatched. The CDR3 runs 16 residues. The CDR3 sequence: CASSEARGARGYEQYF. The CDR3 DNA sequence: TGTGCCAGCAGTGAAGCGCGGGGGGCACGAGGCTACGAGCAGTACTTC.

V gene TRBV18 combines with J gene TRBJ1-1; the match to TRBD1 covers 10 bases. The CDR3 totals 14 residues. The germline V gene encodes CDR1 KGHSH and CDR2 LQKENI. After removal of 10 bases from V and 7 bases from J, the junction contained 12 bases not matched to a gene. This chain's CDR3 is CATSRQGAIGEAFF. The CDR3 DNA is TGTGCCACCTCCCGACAGGGGGCGATTGGTGAAGCTTTCTTT.

This chain joins TRBV6-5 and TRBJ2-2; unclear D gene. Trimming cost V 8 bases and J 1 base, with 11 bases left between them. This CDR3 has 14 amino acids. Germline lookup yields CDR1 MNHEY and CDR2 SVGAGI. This chain's CDR3 is CASRPLQNTGELFF. The CDR3 coding sequence is TGTGCCAGCCGTCCTTTACAGAACACCGGGGAGCTGTTTTTT.

The CDR3 spells CASSLTSTFANYGYTF. Here the CDR3 DNA reads TGTGCCAGCAGCTTAACGTCAACTTTCGCTAACTATGGCTACACCTTC. V usage is TRBV7-8 and J usage is TRBJ1-2; no definite D call. The CDR3 runs to 16 residues. V lost 2 bases and J lost 0, with 13 bases in between. Germline loops: CDR1 SGHVS, CDR2 FQNEAQ.

The chain employs TRBV18 and TRBJ2-7; 7 nucleotides line up with TRBD1. Germline values: CDR1 KGHSH, CDR2 LQKENI. After removal of 3 bases from V and 8 bases from J, the junction contained 16 bases not matched to a gene. This CDR3 has 16 residues. CDR3 sequence: CASSPQYDRDSQKQYF. CDR3 sequence (DNA): TGTGCCAGCTCACCGCAGTACGACAGGGATTCCCAGAAGCAGTACTTC.

This chain uses TRBV19 with TRBJ2-1; 14 bases map to TRBD2. V lost 5 bases, J lost 2 bases, and 14 bases stayed unmatched. CDR1 and CDR2 from the germline V gene are LNHDA and SQIVND (reference sequence). The CDR3 runs 20 residues. The CDR3 spells CASSRGLAGEITRTYNEQFF. Written as DNA, the CDR3 is TGTGCCAGTAGTCGGGGACTAGCGGGAGAGATTACTAGGACCTACAATGAGCAGTTCTTC. Variable domain in full (rest from reference TRBV19 and TRBJ2-1): DGGITQSPKYLFRKEGQNVTLSCEQNLNHDAMYWYRQDPGQGLRLIYYSQIVNDFQKGDIAEGYSVSREKKESFPLTVTSAQKNPTAFYLCASSRGLAGEITRTYNEQFFGPGTRLTVL.

CDR3 amino acids: CASVRDNTGELFF. The CDR3 coding sequence is TGCGCCAGCGTCAGGGATAACACCGGGGAGCTGTTTTTT. V usage is TRBV10-1 and J usage is TRBJ2-2; a weak D match, TRBD1 (5 bases). Trimming left V 8 bases short and J 2 bases short, with 9 bases between. Germline assignment: CDR1 WNHNN and CDR2 SYGVQD (reference sequence). The CDR3 is made up of 13 amino acids.

This clone occurred once. The germline gene is not matched at one end of the junction; a read error may be the cause. The rearrangement uses TRBV2 and TRBJ1-2; D possibly corresponds to TRBD1 (5 bases). The CDR3 length is 10 residues. Germline CDR1 is SNHLY and CDR2 is FYNNEI. The CDR3 here is CASSVPGISF. CDR3 coding DNA: TGTGCCAGCAGTGTCCCAGGGATTTCCTTC.

The J gene is TRBJ2-5, the V gene TRBV5-1; possibly TRBD2 for D (7 bases). The CDR3 totals 16 residues. Trimming left V 2 bases short and J 2 bases short, with 16 bases between. CDR1 SGHRS and CDR2 YFSETQ come from the germline V gene. As DNA, the CDR3 is TGCGCCAGCAGCTTCCGCCCACAGGGAGGGCAAGAGACCCAGTACTTC. Residues: CASSFRPQGGQETQYF.

The gene calls are TRBV7-2 and TRBJ1-4; D is uncertain. This CDR3 has 12 amino acids. V lost 1 base to trimming and J lost 5 bases, with 2 bases between them. Germline V CDR1 and CDR2: SGHTA, FQGNSA. The CDR3 here is CASSLVNEKLFF. The CDR3 DNA is TGTGCCAGCAGCTTAGTAAATGAAAAACTGTTTTTT.

V usage is TRBV5-8 and J usage is TRBJ1-2; tentatively, D is TRBD1 (5 bases). The CDR3 runs 14 residues. With 1 base removed from V and 3 bases from J, the gap between germline ends came to 10 bases. CDR1 SGHTS and CDR2 YDEGEE come from the germline V gene. CDR3 amino acids: CASSLQVRDYGYTF. The CDR3 DNA sequence: TGTGCCAGCAGCTTGCAGGTCAGGGACTATGGCTACACCTTC.

As DNA, the CDR3 is TGTGCCAGCAGTGCGGTACTAGCGGGAGGGCTCAATGAGCAGTTCTTC. Its translation is CASSAVLAGGLNEQFF. The chain uses TRBV28 and TRBJ2-1, with 13 bases lining up with TRBD2. The CDR3 runs to 16 residues. Looked up from germline, CDR1 is MDHEN and CDR2 is SYDVKM. Germline trimming cut 5 bases from V and 6 bases from J; bases unmatched to any gene: 7.

V usage is TRBV3-1 (or the pseudogene TRBV3-2) and J usage is TRBJ2-4; D not resolved. This CDR3 has 13 residues. Germline-derived CDR1 and CDR2 are LGHDT and YNNKEL (reference sequence). The V end was cut by 3 bases, the J end by 8 bases, with 11 bases between. CDR3 residues: CASSQTHRDIQYF. In DNA, the CDR3 is TGTGCCAGCAGCCAGACCCACAGAGACATTCAGTACTTC.

The chain combines TRBV7-2 with TRBJ2-7; 7 bases match TRBD2. The V and J ends lost 1 base and 0 bases, in that order; junction bases with no gene match: 6. CDR3 size: 16 residues. From germline, CDR1 is SGHTA and CDR2 FQGNSA. CDR3 sequence (DNA): TGTGCCAGCAGCTTAGATAGGTCTAGCGGCTCCTACGAGCAGTACTTC. This codes for CASSLDRSSGSYEQYF.